Given below is one T cell receptor (beta chain) in context. The antigen remains unidentified. Germline CDR1 reads SGHRS; CDR2 reads YFSETQ. The CDR3 runs 14 residues. V shed 4 bases, J shed 7 bases, and the junction held 9 bases outside the gene matches. The PCR had 60 Vbeta and 13 Jbeta primers. The repertoire was sequenced with immunoSEQ multiplex PCR; TCRdb's copy has only in-frame clones and lacks some. The sample records 170,000 or so clones, around three quarters being singletons. The source of the sample is a study of cytomegalovirus exposure and HLA in healthy donors. Study at large: Earlier, fewer than 140 million unique TCR beta sequences were recovered from about 170 million T cells by an analysis.

Whole-study results and caveats: The authors later linked a missense DCLRE1C variant to TCR beta V- and J-gene trimming. Three chains tied to CMV proved CMV antigen-specific in vitro. Roughly even sequencing depth across donors was the assumption behind the presence/absence analyses.

This sequence joins TRBV5-1 and TRBJ1-2, with 8 bases lining up with TRBD1. The sequenced sample consisted of PBMCs. The source of this sequence is a woman in her fifties or sixties in good health and CMV-seropositive. The CDR3 spells CASSPGTGGSGYTF. Here the CDR3 DNA reads TGCGCCAGCAGCCCCGGAACAGGGGGAAGTGGCTACACCTTC.